Given below is one TCR beta chain in context. The CDR3 covers 13 residues. The V gene's germline CDR1 is SNHLY and CDR2 FYNNEI. Trimming stripped 4 bases from V and 5 bases from J, with 11 bases between. The source of the sample is a study of sequential checkpoint blockade in melanoma. Study context: Both treatment sequences were followed by maintenance nivolumab.

The repertoire was sequenced with immunoSEQ multiplex PCR; TCRdb's copy has only in-frame clones and lacks some. This table holds approximately 14,000 clones, about two thirds found once. Treatment described: randomized to nivolumab then ipilimumab (arm A) or the reverse (arm B). No patient had prior DNA-damaging chemotherapy. Live CD3+CD8+ CD19− CD56− cells were sorted from PBMCs. Sample: CD8+ T cells sorted from blood (inferred from file names), taken from a patient given nivolumab and ipilimumab in sequence. This receptor was identified in a human donor with melanoma. The chain joins TRBV2 to TRBJ2-5; no firm D call. CDR3 residues: CASSGYRLETQYF. The CDR3 DNA reads as TGTGCCAGCAGTGGGTACCGACTGGAGACCCAGTACTTC.